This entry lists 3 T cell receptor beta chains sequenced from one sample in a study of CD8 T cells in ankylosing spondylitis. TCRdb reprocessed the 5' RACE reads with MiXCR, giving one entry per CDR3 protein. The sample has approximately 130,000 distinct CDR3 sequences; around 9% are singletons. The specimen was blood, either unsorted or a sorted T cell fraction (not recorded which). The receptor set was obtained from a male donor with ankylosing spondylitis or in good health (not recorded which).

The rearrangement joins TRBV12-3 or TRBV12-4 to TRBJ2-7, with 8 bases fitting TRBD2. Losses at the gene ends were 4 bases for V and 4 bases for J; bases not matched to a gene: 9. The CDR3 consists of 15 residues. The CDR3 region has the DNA TGTGCCAGCAGTTCCCACCAGACTAGCGAGTACGAGCAGTACTTC. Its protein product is CASSSHQTSEYEQYF.

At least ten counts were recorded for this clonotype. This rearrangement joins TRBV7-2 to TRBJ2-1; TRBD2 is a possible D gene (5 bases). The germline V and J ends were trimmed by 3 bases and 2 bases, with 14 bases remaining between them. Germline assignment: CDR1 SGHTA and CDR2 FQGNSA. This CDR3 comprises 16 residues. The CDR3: CASSLEDRAAYNEQFF. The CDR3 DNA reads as TGTGCCAGCAGCTTGGAGGATCGGGCGGCCTACAATGAGCAGTTCTTC.

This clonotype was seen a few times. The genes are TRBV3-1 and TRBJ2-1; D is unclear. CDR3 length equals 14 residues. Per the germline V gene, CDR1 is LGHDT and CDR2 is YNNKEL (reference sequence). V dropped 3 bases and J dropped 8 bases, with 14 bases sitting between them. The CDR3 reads CASSHETLSYEQFF. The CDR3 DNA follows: TGTGCCAGCAGCCACGAAACCCTTAGTTATGAGCAGTTCTTC.